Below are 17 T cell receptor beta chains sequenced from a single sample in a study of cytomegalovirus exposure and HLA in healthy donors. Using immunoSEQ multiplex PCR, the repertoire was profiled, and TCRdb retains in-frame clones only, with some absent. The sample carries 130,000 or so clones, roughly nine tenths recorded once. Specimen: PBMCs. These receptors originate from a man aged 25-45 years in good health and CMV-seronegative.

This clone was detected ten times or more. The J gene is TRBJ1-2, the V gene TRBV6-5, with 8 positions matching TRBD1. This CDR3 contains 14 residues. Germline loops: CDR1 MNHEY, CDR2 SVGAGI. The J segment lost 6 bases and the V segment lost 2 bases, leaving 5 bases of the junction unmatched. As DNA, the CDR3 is TGTGCCAGCAGTTACAGACAGGGGCGGGATGGCTACACCTTC. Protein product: CASSYRQGRDGYTF.

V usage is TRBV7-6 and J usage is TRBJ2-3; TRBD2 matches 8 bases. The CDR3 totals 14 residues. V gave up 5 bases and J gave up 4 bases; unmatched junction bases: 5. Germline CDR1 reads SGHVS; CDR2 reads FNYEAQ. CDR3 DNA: TGTGCCAGCAGCCGGGGGACTAGTGCAGATACGCAGTATTTT. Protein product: CASSRGTSADTQYF. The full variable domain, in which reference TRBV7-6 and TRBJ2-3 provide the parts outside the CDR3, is GAGVSQSPRYKVTKRGQDVALRCDPISGHVSLYWYRQALGQGPEFLTYFNYEAQQDKSGLPNDRFSAERPEGSISTLTIQRTEQRDSAMYRCASSRGTSADTQYFGPGTRLTVL.

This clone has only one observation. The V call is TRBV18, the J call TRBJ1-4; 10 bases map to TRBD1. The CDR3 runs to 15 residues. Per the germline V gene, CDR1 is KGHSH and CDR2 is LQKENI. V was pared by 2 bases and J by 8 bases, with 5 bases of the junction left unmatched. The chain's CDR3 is CASSPGTGAREKLFF. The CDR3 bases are TGTGCCAGCTCACCAGGGACAGGGGCGCGGGAAAAACTGTTTTTT.

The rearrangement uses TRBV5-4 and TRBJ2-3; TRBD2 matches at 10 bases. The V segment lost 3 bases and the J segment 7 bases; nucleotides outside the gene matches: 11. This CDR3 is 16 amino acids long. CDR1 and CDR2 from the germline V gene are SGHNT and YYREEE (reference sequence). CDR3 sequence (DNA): TGTGCCAGCAGCTCCGGGACTAGCGTCCTGATGAATACGCAGTATTTT. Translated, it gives CASSSGTSVLMNTQYF.

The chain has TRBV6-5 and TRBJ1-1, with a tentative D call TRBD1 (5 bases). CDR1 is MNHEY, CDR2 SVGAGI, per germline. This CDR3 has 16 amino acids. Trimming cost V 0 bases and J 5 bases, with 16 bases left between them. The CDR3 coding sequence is TGTGCCAGCAGTTACTCGATGTTTCGGGGGGGAACTGAAGCTTTCTTT. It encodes CASSYSMFRGGTEAFF.

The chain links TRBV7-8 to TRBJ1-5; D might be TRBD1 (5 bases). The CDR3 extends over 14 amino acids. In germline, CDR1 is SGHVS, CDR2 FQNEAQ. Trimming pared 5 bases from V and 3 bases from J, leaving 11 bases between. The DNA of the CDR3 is TGTGCCAGCAGCCCGACAGAAATCAATCAGCCCCAGCATTTT. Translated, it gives CASSPTEINQPQHF.

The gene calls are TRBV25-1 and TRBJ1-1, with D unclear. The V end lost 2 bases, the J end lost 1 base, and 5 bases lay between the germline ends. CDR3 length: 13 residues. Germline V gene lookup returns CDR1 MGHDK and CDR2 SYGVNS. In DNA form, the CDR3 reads TGTGCCAGCAGTGAAGAGAGGAACACTGAAGCTTTCTTT. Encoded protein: CASSEERNTEAFF.

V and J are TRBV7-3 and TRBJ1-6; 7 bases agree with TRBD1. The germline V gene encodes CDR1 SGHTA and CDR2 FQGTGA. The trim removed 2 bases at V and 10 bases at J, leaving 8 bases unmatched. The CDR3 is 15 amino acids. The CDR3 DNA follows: TGTGCCAGCAGCTTACTCGCAGGGGGTGGATCACCCCTCCACTTT. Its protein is CASSLLAGGGSPLHF.

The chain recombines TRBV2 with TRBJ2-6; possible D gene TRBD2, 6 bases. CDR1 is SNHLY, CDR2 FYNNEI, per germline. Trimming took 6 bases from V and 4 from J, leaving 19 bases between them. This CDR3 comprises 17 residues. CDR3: CASRAGPTRGGANVLTF. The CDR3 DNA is TGTGCCAGCAGGGCGGGACCTACAAGGGGCGGGGCCAACGTCCTGACTTTC.

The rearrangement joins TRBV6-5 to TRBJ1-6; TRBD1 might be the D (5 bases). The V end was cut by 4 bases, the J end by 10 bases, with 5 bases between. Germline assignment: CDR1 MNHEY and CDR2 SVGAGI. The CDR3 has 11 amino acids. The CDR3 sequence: CASSSGSPLHF. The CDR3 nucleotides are TGTGCCAGCAGTTCAGGGTCACCCCTCCACTTT.

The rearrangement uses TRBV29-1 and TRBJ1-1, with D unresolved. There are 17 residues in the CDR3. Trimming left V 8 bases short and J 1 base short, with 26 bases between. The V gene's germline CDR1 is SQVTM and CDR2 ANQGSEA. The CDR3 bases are TGCAGCCCCCGTCTGCTGGGAGAGGCCATATCGAACACTGAAGCTTTCTTT. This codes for CSPRLLGEAISNTEAFF.

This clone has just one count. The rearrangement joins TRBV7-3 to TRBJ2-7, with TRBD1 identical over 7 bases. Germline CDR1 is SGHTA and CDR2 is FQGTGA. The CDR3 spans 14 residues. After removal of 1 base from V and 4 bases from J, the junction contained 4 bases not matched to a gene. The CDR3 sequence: CASSLNPGGYEQYF. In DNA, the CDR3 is TGTGCCAGCAGCTTAAACCCAGGGGGATACGAGCAGTACTTC.

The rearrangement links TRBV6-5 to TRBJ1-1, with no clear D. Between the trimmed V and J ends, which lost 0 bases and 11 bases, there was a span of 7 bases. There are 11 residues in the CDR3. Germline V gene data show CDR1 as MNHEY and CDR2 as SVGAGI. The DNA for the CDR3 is TGTGCCAGCAGTTACTCGTCGCGGGCTTTCTTT. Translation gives CASSYSSRAFF.

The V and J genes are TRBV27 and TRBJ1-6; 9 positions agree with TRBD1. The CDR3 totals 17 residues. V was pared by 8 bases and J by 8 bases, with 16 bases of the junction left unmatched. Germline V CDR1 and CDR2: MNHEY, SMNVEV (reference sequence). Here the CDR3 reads CASCPGTGYTLHSPLHF. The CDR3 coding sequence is TGTGCCAGCTGTCCCGGGACAGGGTATACCCTTCATTCACCCCTCCACTTT.

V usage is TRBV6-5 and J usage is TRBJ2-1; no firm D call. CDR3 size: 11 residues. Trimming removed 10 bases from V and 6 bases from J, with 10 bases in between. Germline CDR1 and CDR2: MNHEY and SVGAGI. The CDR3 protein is CATSLPNEQFF. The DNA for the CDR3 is TGTGCCACGAGTTTACCCAATGAGCAGTTCTTC.

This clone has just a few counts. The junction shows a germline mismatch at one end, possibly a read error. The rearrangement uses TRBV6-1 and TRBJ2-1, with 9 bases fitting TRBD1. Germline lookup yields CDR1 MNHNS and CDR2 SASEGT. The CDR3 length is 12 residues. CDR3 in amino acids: CASSVLRDRAVF. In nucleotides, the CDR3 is TGTGCCAGCAGTGTACTCCGGGACAGGGCGGTCTTC.

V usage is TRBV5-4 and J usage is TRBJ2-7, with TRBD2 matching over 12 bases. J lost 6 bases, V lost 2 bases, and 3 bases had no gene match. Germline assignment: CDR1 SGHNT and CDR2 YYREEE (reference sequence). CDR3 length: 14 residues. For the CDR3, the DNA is TGTGCCAGCAGCTTATCACTAGCGGGGGGCGAGCAGTACTTC. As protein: CASSLSLAGGEQYF. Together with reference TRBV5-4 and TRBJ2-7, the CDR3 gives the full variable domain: ETGVTQSPTHLIKTRGQQVTLRCSSQSGHNTVSWYQQALGQGPQFIFQYYREEENGRGNFPPRFSGLQFPNYSSELNVNALELDDSALYLCASSLSLAGGEQYFGPGTRLTVT.